The clone carrying this TCR beta chain occurred many times. Its target is unknown. These data come from a study of Graves' ophthalmopathy and Graves' hyperthyroidism. Looking at the study overall: Peripheral blood (taken before any treatment) was collected at initial diagnosis.

Uncontrolled infections, other autoimmune diseases, pregnancy or lactation barred patients from enrollment. PBMCs were obtained from about 9.4 ml of fresh peripheral blood. CDR3 length equals 17 residues. Trimming took 6 bases from V and 3 from J, leaving 23 bases between them. Germline V gives CDR1 MDHEN, CDR2 SYDVKM. Study-wide results and caveats: Blood also carried most expanded thyroid clonotypes exceeding 0.001 frequency.

Scientists amplified the TCR beta CDR3 regions from RNA transcripts. After a first-round RT-PCR with HTBI primers, a second-round multiplex PCR was run. TCRdb used MiXCR to reprocess the multiplex PCR reads, holding one entry per CDR3 protein. The sample includes fewer than 400,000 distinct CDR3 sequences, 15% to 20% of them seen just once. The sample was peripheral blood. The receptor was derived from a woman aged 18-35 years with Graves' ophthalmopathy. The chain joins TRBV28 to TRBJ2-5; no clear D. CDR3 protein: CASSLLLQRRHEETQYF. CDR3 DNA: TGTGCCAGCAGCCTTCTCTTACAGAGAAGGCATGAAGAGACCCAGTACTTC.